The 31 T cell receptor beta chains reported below all come from one sample, sequenced in a study of T-cell memory formation after mild COVID-19. TCRdb called the 5' RACE reads again in MiXCR, with one record for every CDR3 protein. The table includes under 450,000 distinct CDR3 sequences, 20% to 25% detected once. Material for sequencing was PBMCs or a T cell subset sorted from them (not recorded which). These receptors were collected from a man between 18 and 35 years old who had mild COVID-19 (a few samples of this study predate the infection). Cell type and time point are not known.

The J gene is TRBJ2-1, the V gene TRBV24-1, with D tentatively TRBD1 or TRBD2 (5 bases each). V lost 2 bases and J lost 8, with 15 bases in between. The CDR3 extends over 15 amino acids. In germline, CDR1 is KGHDR, CDR2 SFDVKD. The CDR3, as DNA: TGTGCCACCAGTGATTATCTCGGGGCCTCACATGAGCAGTTCTTC. It encodes CATSDYLGASHEQFF.

The rearrangement uses TRBV20-1 and TRBJ2-5; 7 nucleotides agree with TRBD1. V lost 0 bases and J lost 0; bases outside the gene matches: 10. The CDR3 is 17 amino acids. Germline CDR1 and CDR2: DFQATT and SNEGSKA (reference sequence). This chain's CDR3 is CSARDYLRQGHQETQYF. The CDR3 nucleotides read TGCAGTGCTAGAGATTATCTCCGACAGGGACACCAAGAGACCCAGTACTTC.

This rearrangement joins TRBV7-2 to TRBJ2-7, with D maybe TRBD1 (5 bases). The germline V gene encodes CDR1 SGHTA and CDR2 FQGNSA. V was pared by 2 bases and J by 4 bases, with 9 bases between. The CDR3 loop spans 13 amino acids. CDR3: CASSLWQGYEQYF. The DNA for the CDR3 is TGTGCCAGCAGCTTATGGCAGGGTTACGAGCAGTACTTC.

J is TRBJ2-1 and V is TRBV12-3 or TRBV12-4, with D hard to call. The germline V and J ends were trimmed by 6 bases and 9 bases, with 12 bases remaining between them. The CDR3 extends over 12 amino acids. The DNA for the CDR3 is TGTGCCAGCAGCCCGAACACCGTTGAGCAGTTCTTC. Its translation: CASSPNTVEQFF.

V usage is TRBV5-6 and J usage is TRBJ1-1, with 7 nucleotides matching TRBD1. Trimming removed 1 base from V and 1 base from J; junction bases left unmatched: 7. In germline, CDR1 is SGHDT, CDR2 YYEEEE. There are 16 residues in the CDR3. The CDR3 DNA follows: TGTGCCAGCAGCTTGTCAGGGGGTGGGTGGAACACTGAAGCTTTCTTT. The encoded protein is CASSLSGGGWNTEAFF.

This clonotype has only a few counts. The gene calls are TRBV20-1 and TRBJ2-3, with 8 positions matching TRBD2. The ends lost 0 bases at V and 4 bases at J; junction bases unmatched: 9. Germline V gene sequence: CDR1 DFQATT, CDR2 SNEGSKA (reference sequence). The CDR3 covers 16 residues. The DNA for the CDR3 is TGCAGTGCTAGAGATCTCAGGCGGGGGGAGGCAGATACGCAGTATTTT. Translation gives CSARDLRRGEADTQYF.

The chain uses TRBV29-1 and TRBJ1-1, with TRBD1 as a possible D gene (6 bases). The V gene's germline CDR1 is SQVTM and CDR2 ANQGSEA. V was pared by 6 bases and J by 5 bases, with 13 bases between. The CDR3 loop spans 12 amino acids. DNA for the CDR3: TGCAGCGTAAAGGGGGGTAATACTGAAGCTTTCTTT. It yields the protein CSVKGGNTEAFF.

The chain employs TRBV5-4 and TRBJ2-7, with D uncertain. V lost 4 bases to trimming and J lost 4 bases, with 12 bases between them. Germline V gene sequence: CDR1 SGHNT, CDR2 YYREEE (reference sequence). This CDR3 is 13 amino acids long. The CDR3 reads CASSGATEYEQYF. CDR3 DNA sequence: TGTGCCAGCAGCGGTGCGACGGAGTACGAGCAGTACTTC.

This chain joins TRBV3-1 and TRBJ2-5; the D is unclear. The CDR3 loop spans 15 amino acids. Deletions cut 2 bases from V and 1 base from J, with 11 bases between. The germline CDR1 and CDR2 sequences are LGHDT and YNNKEL (reference sequence). The CDR3 protein is CASSQNSAPQETQYF. The CDR3 DNA reads TGTGCCAGCAGCCAAAATTCAGCCCCCCAAGAGACCCAGTACTTC.

This clonotype was seen only a few times. V usage is TRBV7-3 and J usage is TRBJ2-1, with 7 bases fitting TRBD1. Trimming took 4 bases from V and 9 from J; bases not matched to a gene: 3. Per germline, CDR1 SGHTA and CDR2 FQGTGA. This CDR3 is 12 amino acids long. The CDR3 reads CASSWAGGEQFF. DNA of the CDR3: TGTGCCAGCAGCTGGGCAGGGGGTGAGCAGTTCTTC.

Remarks on this clonotype: An end of the junction differs from the germline gene, which may be a read error. The V call is TRBV29-1, the J call TRBJ2-7, with a possible D match to TRBD1 (6 bases). This CDR3 is built from 13 residues. Germline V gene data show CDR1 as SQVTM and CDR2 as ANQGSEA. CDR3 protein: CSVEVGAQEEQYF. DNA for the CDR3: TGCAGCGTGGAAGTGGGGGCCCAGGAGGAGCAGTACTTC.

Only a few counts were recorded for this clonotype. The rearrangement joins TRBV5-1 to TRBJ1-1; D remains unclear. Germline values: CDR1 SGHRS, CDR2 YFSETQ. V lost 0 bases and J lost 1, with 13 bases in between. The CDR3 totals 16 residues. The CDR3 nucleotides read TGCGCCAGCAGCTTGGGGGCGGGCAGGTCGAACACTGAAGCTTTCTTT. It encodes CASSLGAGRSNTEAFF.

The V gene is TRBV19, the J gene TRBJ1-2; TRBD1 might be the D (6 bases). V dropped 5 bases and J dropped 4 bases, with 17 bases sitting between them. The germline V gene has CDR1 LNHDA and CDR2 SQIVND (reference sequence). This CDR3 contains 15 residues. CDR3 region: CASSPPPGHPYGYTF. For the CDR3, the DNA is TGTGCCAGTAGTCCTCCCCCGGGACACCCCTATGGCTACACCTTC.

This chain joins TRBV7-8 and TRBJ1-5; 10 bases are shared with TRBD1. After removal of 6 bases from V and 15 bases from J, the junction contained 8 bases not matched to a gene. The CDR3 length is 12 residues. Looked up from germline, CDR1 is SGHVS and CDR2 is FQNEAQ. The CDR3 loop reads CASSGTGAPRHF. The CDR3 region has the DNA TGTGCCAGCAGTGGGACAGGGGCCCCCAGGCATTTT.

This chain joins TRBV5-1 and TRBJ2-5; a possible D gene is TRBD2 (6 bases). The ends were cut back, 3 bases at V and 4 bases at J, with 13 bases in the middle. The length of the CDR3 is 14 residues. Looked up from germline, CDR1 is SGHRS and CDR2 is YFSETQ. CDR3 DNA: TGCGCCAGCAGCTACACGGCGGGGCTAGAGACCCAGTACTTC. It encodes CASSYTAGLETQYF.

This clonotype was counted between two and nine times. The V call is TRBV5-1, the J call TRBJ2-3; 8 bases match TRBD2. The V and J ends lost 5 bases and 4 bases, in that order; junction bases with no gene match: 12. The V gene's germline CDR1 is SGHRS and CDR2 YFSETQ. The CDR3 extends over 16 amino acids. CDR3 residues: CASRLNTGGLADTQYF. The CDR3 nucleotides read TGCGCCAGCAGACTGAACACGGGGGGGCTTGCAGATACGCAGTATTTT.

The V gene is TRBV18, the J gene TRBJ2-7, with D possibly being TRBD1 or TRBD2 (5 bases each). CDR1 KGHSH and CDR2 LQKENI come from the germline V gene. The CDR3 is 17 residues long. V lost 6 bases, J lost 2 bases, and 23 bases lay in between. CDR3 sequence reads: CASSTTSSRDGPYEQYF. The CDR3 coding sequence is TGTGCCAGCTCCACAACCTCGAGCAGGGACGGACCCTACGAGCAGTACTTC.

CDR3 region: CASILGGAPTGELFF. The CDR3, as DNA: TGTGCCAGCATCCTTGGAGGGGCGCCCACCGGGGAGCTGTTTTTT. The chain recombines TRBV5-6 with TRBJ2-2; the D gene is possibly TRBD2 (6 bases). The CDR3 loop spans 15 amino acids. V dropped 6 bases and J dropped 4 bases, with 16 bases sitting between them. In germline, CDR1 is SGHDT, CDR2 YYEEEE.

This chain joins TRBV12-3 or TRBV12-4 and TRBJ2-2; D is ambiguous. This CDR3 contains 14 residues. V lost 6 bases and J lost 8, with 16 bases in between. The CDR3 region is CASRRRPTTGELFF. The CDR3 coding sequence is TGTGCCAGCAGACGGCGCCCAACGACAGGGGAGCTGTTTTTT.

The gene calls are TRBV29-1 and TRBJ2-3, with a possible D match to TRBD2 (6 bases). V gave up 4 bases and J gave up 2 bases, with 10 bases separating them. The CDR3 has 13 residues. The V gene's germline CDR1 is SQVTM and CDR2 ANQGSEA. The CDR3 DNA reads as TGCAGCGTTGCCCGGGGGACCACAGATACGCAGTATTTT. Translated, it gives CSVARGTTDTQYF.

This clonotype counts as medium-sized. The rearrangement uses TRBV12-3 or TRBV12-4 and TRBJ1-6, with 9 bases aligning to TRBD1. This CDR3 is 15 amino acids long. Unmatched junction bases numbered 4, after V lost 3 bases and J lost 7 bases. As DNA, the CDR3 is TGTGCCAGCAGTTTTTTGGGACAGGGAAATTCACCCCTCCACTTT. Amino acid sequence: CASSFLGQGNSPLHF.

The chain recombines TRBV7-9 with TRBJ2-3; the match to TRBD2 covers 9 bases. Germline lookup yields CDR1 SEHNR and CDR2 FQNEAQ (reference sequence). The CDR3 totals 16 residues. The trim removed 5 bases at V and 1 base at J, leaving 7 bases unmatched. The CDR3 loop reads CASSPLASGGTDTQYF. CDR3 bases: TGTGCCAGCAGCCCCCTGGCTAGCGGGGGCACAGATACGCAGTATTTT.

The chain combines TRBV2 with TRBJ2-3; TRBD1 aligns across 11 bases. The J segment lost 8 bases and the V segment lost 4 bases, leaving 5 bases of the junction unmatched. This CDR3 is built from 14 residues. The germline CDR1 and CDR2 sequences are SNHLY and FYNNEI. CDR3 region: CASSVGQGAGTQYF. For the CDR3, the DNA is TGTGCCAGCAGTGTAGGACAGGGGGCAGGTACGCAGTATTTT.

The chain uses TRBV5-1 and TRBJ1-3; perhaps TRBD1 as D (6 bases). The germline gives CDR1 SGHRS, CDR2 YFSETQ. Between the trimmed V and J ends, which lost 2 bases and 0 bases, there was a span of 9 bases. This CDR3 comprises 15 residues. CDR3 loop: CASSLTGLSGNTIYF. The CDR3 coding sequence is TGCGCCAGCAGCTTAACAGGGCTCTCTGGAAACACCATATATTTT.

The V call is TRBV6-5, the J call TRBJ1-5; 9 bases align to TRBD1. J was trimmed by 6 bases and V by 8 bases; bases with no gene match: 5. Germline CDR1 reads MNHEY; CDR2 reads SVGAGI. There are 13 residues in the CDR3. The CDR3 protein is CASGQGPGQPQHF. CDR3 nucleotide sequence: TGTGCCAGCGGACAGGGGCCCGGTCAGCCCCAGCATTTT.

The gene calls are TRBV7-2 and TRBJ2-5; the match to TRBD2 covers 11 bases. This CDR3 has 14 residues. V was pared by 8 bases and J by 5 bases, with 7 bases of the junction left unmatched. From germline, CDR1 is SGHTA and CDR2 FQGNSA. The DNA of the CDR3 is TGTGCCAGCGGTAGCGGGGGGGCCGGGGAGACCCAGTACTTC. Translating it yields CASGSGGAGETQYF. Variable domain in full (rest from reference TRBV7-2 and TRBJ2-5): GAGVSQSPSNKVTEKGKDVELRCDPISGHTALYWYRQSLGQGLEFLIYFQGNSAPDKSGLPSDRFSAERTGGSVSTLTIQRTQQEDSAVYLCASGSGGAGETQYFGPGTRLLVL.

This clonotype has a count of ten or more. The chain carries TRBV27 and TRBJ1-1, with D perhaps TRBD1 (5 bases). V was clipped by 4 bases and J by 0 bases, with 15 bases between them. This CDR3 comprises 16 residues. CDR1 MNHEY and CDR2 SMNVEV come from the germline V gene (reference sequence). CDR3 loop: CASSSFQRGVNTEAFF. The CDR3 coding sequence is TGTGCCAGCAGTTCATTTCAAAGGGGAGTGAACACTGAAGCTTTCTTT.

The V and J genes are TRBV7-2 and TRBJ1-1; D gene ambiguous. Germline V gene lookup returns CDR1 SGHTA and CDR2 FQGNSA. Trimming pared 4 bases from V and 8 bases from J, leaving 14 bases between. The CDR3 contains 13 residues. The CDR3 DNA reads TGTGCCAGCAGCTCCCGTTCTCGAGGGGAAGCTTTCTTT. It yields the protein CASSSRSRGEAFF.

A few counts support this clonotype. This rearrangement joins TRBV3-1 to TRBJ2-5; possibly TRBD1 for D (6 bases). Trimming took off 3 bases at V and 0 bases at J, with 8 bases between the two ends. The germline V gene has CDR1 LGHDT and CDR2 YNNKEL (reference sequence). The CDR3 sequence is 14 residues long. CDR3 bases: TGTGCCAGCAGCCAGTGGACAGACCAAGAGACCCAGTACTTC. This encodes CASSQWTDQETQYF.

This clonotype was seen only a few times. The V and J genes are TRBV4-2 and TRBJ2-7; TRBD2 matches 7 bases. The CDR3 has 14 residues. Germline V gives CDR1 LGHNA, CDR2 YNFKEQ. Trimming at V came to 6 bases and at J to 2 bases, leaving 7 bases not matched to a gene. The CDR3 spells CASRAWEGTYEQYV. CDR3 nucleotide sequence: TGTGCCAGCAGGGCGTGGGAGGGGACCTACGAGCAGTACGTC.

This chain uses TRBV2 with TRBJ2-7; D call uncertain. The CDR3 contains 14 residues. The germline V gene encodes CDR1 SNHLY and CDR2 FYNNEI. V gave up 2 bases and J gave up 0 bases, with 8 bases separating them. In DNA, the CDR3 is TGTGCCAGCAGTGAAAGTAGGGACTCCTACGAGCAGTACGTC. Translated, it gives CASSESRDSYEQYV.